This entry lists 3 T cell receptor beta chains sequenced from one sample in a study of breast tumors, draining lymph nodes, adjacent tissues. TCRdb re-derived calls from the multiplex PCR reads in MiXCR, one entry per CDR3 protein. Of about 230,000 distinct CDR3 sequences detected, about 30% appear once; the ten largest clones hold around 1.5%. Axillary draining lymph nodes of breast cancer patients supplied the node samples. Sequenced: axillary lymph node tissue. These receptor sequences come from a female donor with breast cancer. Some clones in this sample may be carry-over from other donors' samples.

In this sample, this clonotype turned up many times. The chain links TRBV12-3 or TRBV12-4 to TRBJ2-3; 7 positions agree with TRBD1. The length of the CDR3 is 14 residues. The ends lost 6 bases at V and 6 bases at J; junction bases unmatched: 9. CDR3 sequence (DNA): TGTGCCAGCAGCCTGGACAGGATTGAGGATACGCAGTATTTT. Translation gives CASSLDRIEDTQYF.

With respect to this clonotype: A read error may be the cause here, since a much bigger clone is one base away. The chain is built from TRBV5-1 and TRBJ2-1; 7 bases are shared with TRBD2. The CDR3 has 18 residues. Germline V gives CDR1 SGHRS, CDR2 YFSETQ. The CDR3 here is CASSTWIGGGPGISEQSF. Here the CDR3 DNA reads TGCGCCAGCAGCACGTGGATCGGGGGAGGGCCCGGGATCAGTGAGCAGTCCTTC.

This clonotype occurred many times. The V and J genes are TRBV11-2 and TRBJ2-2, with unresolved D. The V end lost 0 bases, the J end lost 5 bases, and 4 bases lay between the germline ends. CDR3 length: 13 residues. Germline loops: CDR1 SGHAT, CDR2 FQNNGV. The CDR3 is CASSLDRTGELFF. In DNA form, the CDR3 reads TGTGCCAGCAGCTTAGATCGTACCGGGGAGCTGTTTTTT.